The 21 T cell receptor beta chains below come from one sample, sequenced in a study of shared clonotypes between healthy human individuals. Data came from immunoSEQ multiplex PCR; TCRdb stores just in-frame clones and leaves some out. The sample contains millions of clones, around nine tenths of which appear only once. The specimen sequenced was naive CD4+ T cells sorted from blood. Described subset: CD45RA+ positively selected. The origin of the receptors is a man aged 18 to 35 in good health.

This chain links TRBV28 with TRBJ2-7, with TRBD1 matching over 9 bases. There are 16 residues in the CDR3. V was pared by 5 bases and J by 2 bases, with 10 bases of the junction left unmatched. The V gene's germline CDR1 is MDHEN and CDR2 SYDVKM. The CDR3 sequence: CASSHADRGLAYEQYF. The CDR3 DNA reads as TGTGCCAGCAGTCACGCGGACAGGGGACTTGCCTACGAGCAGTACTTC.

The genes are TRBV11-2 and TRBJ2-5; possibly TRBD1 for D (6 bases). V was clipped by 4 bases and J by 4 bases, with 19 bases between them. The CDR3 runs to 16 residues. Germline CDR1 and CDR2: SGHAT and FQNNGV. The chain's CDR3 is CASSSGQSTLRETQYF. CDR3 in DNA: TGTGCCAGCAGCTCCGGACAGTCAACGTTGCGAGAGACCCAGTACTTC.

This clone was counted only a few times. The chain recombines TRBV4-1 with TRBJ1-3, with 10 bases that match TRBD1. The V gene end was trimmed by 0 bases and the J gene end by 3 bases; junction bases not matched to a gene: 5. Germline-derived CDR1 and CDR2 are MGHRA and YSYEKL. The CDR3 is made up of 17 amino acids. The CDR3 reads CASSQDRTGGYGNTIYF. CDR3 bases: TGCGCCAGCAGCCAAGATCGGACAGGGGGTTATGGAAACACCATATATTTT.

As regards this clone: The same CDR3 arises from other DNA sequences in this sample as well. Here the CDR3 DNA reads TGTGCCAGCAGTTACGTTCGAGAGACCCAGTACTTC. Encoded protein: CASSYVRETQYF. The genes are TRBV6-6 and TRBJ2-5; D gene unclear. Per germline, CDR1 MNHNY and CDR2 SVGAGI (reference sequence). The CDR3 extends over 12 amino acids. The V end was cut by 2 bases, the J end by 4 bases, with 5 bases between.

This clone came up once. This chain joins TRBV5-4 and TRBJ2-1, with D unresolved. The CDR3 sequence is 14 residues long. V shed 0 bases and J shed 7 bases, with 11 bases lying between them. Looked up from germline, CDR1 is SGHNT and CDR2 is YYREEE (reference sequence). This chain's CDR3 is CASSLESGRNEQFF. The CDR3 DNA reads as TGTGCCAGCAGCTTGGAATCGGGTAGGAATGAGCAGTTCTTC.

The rearrangement uses TRBV28 and TRBJ2-7; TRBD2 agrees at 7 bases. V lost 4 bases and J lost 4; bases outside the gene matches: 7. Looked up from germline, CDR1 is MDHEN and CDR2 is SYDVKM. This CDR3 is built from 14 residues. CDR3 amino acids: CASSSQRGIYEQYF. CDR3 nucleotide sequence: TGTGCCAGCAGTTCCCAGCGGGGAATTTACGAGCAGTACTTC.

In this sample, this clone turned up once. V is TRBV19 and J is TRBJ1-3; the match to TRBD1 covers 10 bases. Germline V gives CDR1 LNHDA, CDR2 SQIVND (reference sequence). The trim removed 5 bases at V and 4 bases at J, leaving 8 bases unmatched. There are 16 residues in the CDR3. The CDR3, as DNA: TGTGCCAGTAGTCCACGACAGGGGGCCACAGGAAACACCATATATTTT. This encodes CASSPRQGATGNTIYF.

V is TRBV25-1 and J is TRBJ1-1, with TRBD1 matching 10 bases. The length of the CDR3 is 15 residues. With 2 bases clipped from V and 3 bases from J, the junction kept 3 bases outside the gene matches. The germline V gene has CDR1 MGHDK and CDR2 SYGVNS. The CDR3 is CASSEHDRGHTEAFF. The CDR3 DNA is TGTGCCAGCAGTGAACATGACAGGGGGCACACTGAAGCTTTCTTT.

The chain carries TRBV18 and TRBJ1-1; TRBD1 is a possible D gene (6 bases). Trimming took 6 bases from V and 4 from J, leaving 15 bases between them. This CDR3 contains 14 residues. CDR1 is KGHSH and CDR2 is LQKENI in the germline V gene. The CDR3 DNA is TGTGCCAGCTCTCCGGCCCCAGGGGCCACTGAAGCTTTCTTT. Its protein product is CASSPAPGATEAFF.

With regard to this clone: Within the sample, other DNA sequences also encode this same CDR3. V is TRBV7-2 and J is TRBJ2-1, with D unresolved. The CDR3 length is 11 residues. V dropped 6 bases and J dropped 4 bases, with 4 bases sitting between them. Germline values: CDR1 SGHTA, CDR2 FQGNSA. As DNA, the CDR3 is TGTGCCAGCAGTTTTTACAATGAGCAGTTCTTC. It encodes CASSFYNEQFF.

V usage is TRBV10-3 and J usage is TRBJ2-5; 7 bases line up with TRBD1. CDR1 is ENHRY and CDR2 is SYGVKD in the germline V gene. The CDR3 extends over 14 amino acids. Germline trimming cut 6 bases from V and 1 base from J; bases unmatched to any gene: 5. CDR3 protein: CAISSTGAQETQYF. CDR3 nucleotide sequence: TGTGCCATCAGCTCCACAGGGGCCCAAGAGACCCAGTACTTC.

V gene TRBV5-1 combines with J gene TRBJ1-2, with TRBD1 identical over 7 bases. Per germline, CDR1 SGHRS and CDR2 YFSETQ. CDR3 length: 14 residues. The V gene end was trimmed by 0 bases and the J gene end by 8 bases; junction bases not matched to a gene: 7. As DNA, the CDR3 is TGCGCCAGCAGCTTGGAAGACAGGGAGGTCGGCTACACCTTC. Its protein is CASSLEDREVGYTF.

The V and J genes are TRBV5-1 and TRBJ2-1; perhaps TRBD2 as D (6 bases). This CDR3 spans 12 amino acids. The germline gives CDR1 SGHRS, CDR2 YFSETQ. Trimming shortened V by 3 bases and J by 9 bases, and 10 bases separated the two germline ends. The CDR3 is CASSSTRGEQFF. The CDR3 DNA sequence: TGCGCCAGCAGCTCGACTAGGGGTGAGCAGTTCTTC.

The J gene is TRBJ2-2, the V gene TRBV4-3; D is ambiguous. CDR3 size: 16 residues. Germline values: CDR1 LGHNA, CDR2 YSLEER. The V gene lost 0 bases and the J gene lost 1 base, with 9 bases spanning the gap. The CDR3, as DNA: TGCGCCAGCAGCCAAGATAGGAGCAGGAACACCGGGGAGCTGTTTTTT. Its translation: CASSQDRSRNTGELFF.

This sequence joins TRBV4-1 and TRBJ2-7; no clear D gene. V shed 0 bases and J shed 10 bases, with 13 bases lying between them. Germline CDR1 reads MGHRA; CDR2 reads YSYEKL. This CDR3 region has 13 residues. CDR3 loop: CASSQDTALNQYF. CDR3 in DNA: TGCGCCAGCAGCCAAGATACGGCGTTAAATCAGTACTTC.

The chain uses TRBV19 and TRBJ1-2, with a possible D match to TRBD1 (6 bases). The CDR3 consists of 14 residues. Deletions cut 5 bases from V and 7 bases from J, with 17 bases between. CDR1 and CDR2 (germline): LNHDA, SQIVND (reference sequence). The CDR3 spells CASSFGQLHSGYTF. The CDR3 DNA reads as TGTGCCAGTAGTTTTGGACAGCTACACTCTGGCTACACCTTC.

This clone was recorded a few times. For the CDR3, the DNA is TGTGCCAGCAGCTCGGACAGGGCAACCAGTGGCTACACCTTC. This gives the protein CASSSDRATSGYTF. This chain connects TRBV7-9 to TRBJ1-2; 8 nucleotides agree with TRBD1. CDR3 size: 14 residues. Germline-derived CDR1 and CDR2 are SEHNR and FQNEAQ (reference sequence). J gave up 7 bases and V 4 bases, and 8 bases lay outside the gene matches.

V usage is TRBV6-5 and J usage is TRBJ1-2; the D is unclear. V dropped 9 bases and J dropped 4 bases, with 12 bases sitting between them. The germline V gene encodes CDR1 MNHEY and CDR2 SVGAGI. The CDR3 has 12 residues. The CDR3 DNA follows: TGTGCCAGTCTTACACCATCCTATGGCTACACCTTC. Its translation: CASLTPSYGYTF.

The chain employs TRBV5-1 and TRBJ1-1, with unresolved D. V lost 0 bases to trimming and J lost 4 bases, with 7 bases between them. The CDR3 runs to 13 residues. CDR1 is SGHRS, CDR2 YFSETQ, per germline. The CDR3 sequence: CASSLGTSTEAFF. The CDR3 nucleotides are TGCGCCAGCAGCTTGGGGACGAGCACTGAAGCTTTCTTT.

This clone occurred once. The V gene is TRBV15, the J gene TRBJ2-5; tentative D call: TRBD1 (5 bases). V lost 1 base and J 5 bases, leaving 14 bases between the germline ends. This CDR3 comprises 15 residues. Germline V gives CDR1 LNHNV, CDR2 YYDKDF (reference sequence). The CDR3 bases are TGTGCCACCAGCAGAGCCACGGTGGGGCAGGAGACCCAGTACTTC. Its protein product is CATSRATVGQETQYF.

The chain carries TRBV19 and TRBJ1-3; D is unclear. CDR3 length: 13 residues. Germline V gene lookup returns CDR1 LNHDA and CDR2 SQIVND (reference sequence). Trimming stripped 10 bases from V and 1 base from J, with 11 bases between. This chain's CDR3 is CATRHASGNTIYF. The CDR3 DNA follows: TGTGCCACCCGACACGCATCTGGAAACACCATATATTTT.